This T cell receptor (beta chain) stems from a study of post-analysis software for immune sequencing data. Overall study context: Patients had relapsing-remitting, secondary progressive or progressive-relapsing multiple sclerosis; some lacked subtype. General observations from the study: Pronounced co-clustering by F measure was evident among identically batched samples. Normalized Chao1 diversity was significantly lower in multiple sclerosis patients than in controls. Controls showed lower frequencies than patients for roughly five TRBV segments, and TRBV5-6, TRBV5-1 and TRBV20-1 were among these.

Unique molecular identifiers were present in the TCR beta cDNA libraries. Starting from about 0.94 to 9.7 million T cells, the study yielded about 500,000 cDNA molecules. TCRdb ran MiXCR on the PCR reads and lists one entry per CDR3 protein. The table includes some 700,000 distinct CDR3 sequences, 59% detected once. The CDR3 contains 16 residues. Germline V gene data show CDR1 as SGHKS and CDR2 as YYEKEE (reference sequence). Concerning this clonotype: Its antigen is still unknown.

The origin of this receptor is a girl aged 2 to 10 with multiple sclerosis. Specimen: blood. The chain is built from TRBV5-5 and TRBJ2-5; D perhaps matches TRBD2 (7 bases). The DNA end favors TRBJ2-7, so the J call may be wrong. The CDR3 nucleotides are TGTGCCAGCAGCTTGGCCCCCGGACGGGGGGCCCACGAGCAGTACTTC. Encoded protein: CASSLAPGRGAHEQYF.